Below, 30 T cell receptor beta chains from the same sample are listed, as sequenced in a study of blood T cells in healthy people across ages. Together with a sample-barcoded 5' primer, a J-beta primer mix was included in a second PCR lasting roughly 6 to 12 cycles. TCRdb re-derived calls from the 5' RACE reads in MiXCR, one entry per CDR3 protein. The data hold 1.5 million to 2 million distinct CDR3 sequences, with roughly 49% observed a single time. The specimen was blood. The receptor source for this set is a woman in her thirties or forties in good health.

Many counts were recorded for this clonotype. This sequence joins TRBV9 and TRBJ2-3; D is undetermined. CDR3 length equals 13 residues. V dropped 0 bases and J dropped 2 bases, with 4 bases sitting between them. From germline, CDR1 is SGDLS and CDR2 YYNGEE. CDR3 residues: CASSVAPTDTQYF. The CDR3 region has the DNA TGTGCCAGCAGCGTAGCCCCCACAGATACGCAGTATTTT.

The table lists this clonotype with a count of one. The chain couples TRBV10-3 to TRBJ1-5; tentatively, D is TRBD1 (5 bases). This CDR3 is built from 15 residues. V was clipped by 4 bases and J by 2 bases, with 12 bases between them. Germline V gene sequence: CDR1 ENHRY, CDR2 SYGVKD. The CDR3 region is CAISAGGAGNQPQHF. CDR3 nucleotides: TGTGCCATCAGTGCTGGGGGAGCTGGCAATCAGCCCCAGCATTTT.

The rearrangement uses TRBV3-1 and TRBJ2-1; perhaps TRBD1 as D (5 bases). Per the germline V gene, CDR1 is LGHDT and CDR2 is YNNKEL (reference sequence). Between the trimmed V and J ends, which lost 1 base and 0 bases, there was a span of 22 bases. The CDR3 sequence is 20 residues long. This CDR3 is CASSQVTLGPVKSSYNEQFF. The DNA for the CDR3 is TGTGCCAGCAGCCAAGTGACACTGGGGCCTGTTAAAAGCTCCTACAATGAGCAGTTCTTC.

The rearrangement uses TRBV20-1 and TRBJ2-3, with a weak D call TRBD1 (5 bases). V shed 3 bases and J shed 2 bases, with 18 bases lying between them. The CDR3 has 16 residues. Looked up from germline, CDR1 is DFQATT and CDR2 is SNEGSKA (reference sequence). CDR3 sequence reads: CSASLRQLPITDTQYF. The CDR3, as DNA: TGCAGTGCTAGCCTGAGACAGTTACCGATCACAGATACGCAGTATTTT.

The chain joins TRBV5-1 to TRBJ2-5; possibly TRBD1 for D (5 bases). The CDR3 length is 14 residues. Looked up from germline, CDR1 is SGHRS and CDR2 is YFSETQ. V was shortened by 4 bases and J by 2 bases, with 12 bases between the two germline ends. The CDR3 reads CASSVTGDQETQYF. The CDR3 DNA reads TGCGCCAGCAGCGTTACAGGAGATCAAGAGACCCAGTACTTC.

This clonotype was counted once. The chain links TRBV28 to TRBJ2-3; TRBD2 might be the D (7 bases). V lost 6 bases and J 4 bases, leaving 17 bases between the germline ends. Germline V gives CDR1 MDHEN, CDR2 SYDVKM. This CDR3 contains 15 residues. In nucleotides, the CDR3 is TGTGCCAGCAGGGGGGGAGGGGGTTCTGCAGATACGCAGTATTTT. Encoded protein: CASRGGGGSADTQYF.

Only one count was recorded for this clonotype. V and J are TRBV20-1 and TRBJ2-7; TRBD1 agrees at 10 bases. Germline CDR1 is DFQATT and CDR2 is SNEGSKA (reference sequence). After removal of 5 bases from V and 7 bases from J, the junction contained 14 bases not matched to a gene. The CDR3 has 15 amino acids. The chain's CDR3 is CSAPPGQGRSLEQYF. The CDR3, as DNA: TGCAGTGCTCCTCCGGGACAGGGGAGGTCTCTTGAGCAGTACTTC.

The rearrangement links TRBV24-1 to TRBJ2-1; TRBD2 agrees at 8 bases. The J segment lost 7 bases and the V segment lost 5 bases, leaving 15 bases of the junction unmatched. Germline V CDR1 and CDR2: KGHDR, SFDVKD. The CDR3 length is 17 residues. In nucleotides, the CDR3 is TGTGCCACCAGTGCCCGATCGGGCGGGGGGCCCTTTAATGAGCAGTTCTTC. Its protein product is CATSARSGGGPFNEQFF.

This clonotype was seen a handful of times. The gene calls are TRBV7-2 and TRBJ1-1; TRBD1 agrees at 8 bases. This CDR3 region has 16 residues. The J segment lost 3 bases and the V segment lost 1 base, leaving 7 bases of the junction unmatched. Germline CDR1 SGHTA, CDR2 FQGNSA. This chain's CDR3 is CASSLGIRDRHTEAFF. CDR3 bases: TGTGCCAGCAGCTTAGGAATCCGGGACAGGCACACTGAAGCTTTCTTT.

The rearrangement links TRBV24-1 to TRBJ2-3; D assignment may be TRBD1 or TRBD2 (5 bases each). CDR1 and CDR2 (germline): KGHDR, SFDVKD. The V end lost 0 bases, the J end lost 0 bases, and 9 bases lay between the germline ends. CDR3 size: 16 residues. The CDR3 spells CATSDLYGASTDTQYF. As DNA, the CDR3 is TGTGCCACCAGTGATTTGTACGGGGCAAGCACAGATACGCAGTATTTT.

The rearrangement joins TRBV4-2 to TRBJ2-3; 10 bases align to TRBD2. The V segment lost 4 bases and the J segment 6 bases; nucleotides outside the gene matches: 10. The V gene's germline CDR1 is LGHNA and CDR2 YNFKEQ. CDR3 length: 16 amino acids. CDR3 amino acids: CASSPGIAGGPDTQYF. CDR3 sequence (DNA): TGTGCCAGCAGCCCTGGAATAGCGGGGGGACCTGATACGCAGTATTTT.

V and J are TRBV12-3 or TRBV12-4 and TRBJ2-2; D might be TRBD1 or TRBD2, each matching 6 bases. The CDR3 covers 13 residues. Trimming removed 7 bases at V and 8 bases at J, with 14 bases between. The CDR3 here is CASTKGGRGELFF. CDR3 coding DNA: TGTGCCAGCACCAAAGGGGGGCGTGGGGAGCTGTTTTTT.

The V call is TRBV6-5, the J call TRBJ1-2, with D uncertain. The CDR3 is made up of 12 amino acids. Trimming took off 10 bases at V and 7 bases at J, with 16 bases between the two ends. Germline V gives CDR1 MNHEY, CDR2 SVGAGI. Here the CDR3 reads CATSPTLGGYTF. The CDR3 DNA sequence: TGTGCCACAAGCCCGACCCTAGGTGGCTACACCTTC.

This clonotype came up many times. This sequence joins TRBV9 and TRBJ1-2; D unclear. CDR1 is SGDLS, CDR2 YYNGEE, per germline. Trimming stripped 2 bases from V and 3 bases from J, with 5 bases between. CDR3 length equals 12 residues. The CDR3 DNA reads as TGTGCCAGCAGCGTCGTAGACTATGGCTACACCTTC. This gives the protein CASSVVDYGYTF.

The sample holds many counts of this clonotype. This chain joins TRBV4-2 and TRBJ2-5; TRBD1 agrees at 7 bases. After removal of 1 base from V and 1 base from J, the junction contained 0 bases not matched to a gene. Looked up from germline, CDR1 is LGHNA and CDR2 is YNFKEQ. The CDR3 loop spans 14 amino acids. As DNA, the CDR3 is TGTGCCAGCAGCCAAGGGGACAGCCAAGAGACCCAGTACTTC. Amino acids: CASSQGDSQETQYF.

In this sample, this clonotype turned up a few times. The chain joins TRBV15 to TRBJ1-1, with TRBD1 as a possible D gene (5 bases). Germline V CDR1 and CDR2: LNHNV, YYDKDF (reference sequence). The V and J ends lost 1 base and 4 bases respectively, with 13 bases between them. The CDR3 is 15 amino acids. CDR3 sequence (DNA): TGTGCCACCAGCAGAGTCGCAGGGCCGGGCACTGAAGCTTTCTTT. As protein: CATSRVAGPGTEAFF.

Worth noting for this clonotype: This may arise from a read error, as a much more abundant clone is one base away. This chain joins TRBV5-1 and TRBJ2-1, with 11 bases aligning to TRBD1. The assigned J gene may be wrong: the sequence end matches TRBJ2-7 better. Germline V gene lookup returns CDR1 SGHRS and CDR2 YFSETQ. The CDR3 spans 16 residues. The CDR3 reads CASSFGTGGAYNEQYF. The CDR3 DNA reads TGCGCCAGCAGCTTTGGGACAGGGGGAGCCTACAATGAGCAGTACTTC.

The V and J genes are TRBV29-1 and TRBJ2-5; D uncertain. V was cut by 1 base and J by 4 bases, with 7 bases left in between. This CDR3 region has 12 residues. Germline-derived CDR1 and CDR2 are SQVTM and ANQGSEA. CDR3 coding DNA: TGCAGCGTTGAAGGGTTTTTAGAGACCCAGTACTTC. This codes for CSVEGFLETQYF.

V gene TRBV7-9 combines with J gene TRBJ2-3; D remains ambiguous. V was pared by 6 bases and J by 6 bases, with 10 bases between. This CDR3 has 12 residues. Germline lookup yields CDR1 SEHNR and CDR2 FQNEAQ (reference sequence). The CDR3 loop is CASRFSPDTQYF. For the CDR3, the DNA is TGTGCCAGCAGGTTTAGTCCGGATACGCAGTATTTT.

This clonotype was seen a few times. V usage is TRBV28 and J usage is TRBJ2-1; 7 bases fit TRBD2. Losses at the gene ends were 4 bases for V and 6 bases for J; bases not matched to a gene: 12. The CDR3 is 16 residues long. The germline CDR1 and CDR2 sequences are MDHEN and SYDVKM. CDR3 residues: CASSSDPRLAPNEQFF. The CDR3 coding sequence is TGTGCCAGCAGTTCCGACCCTAGACTAGCCCCCAATGAGCAGTTCTTC.

This chain connects TRBV20-1 to TRBJ2-5; D possibly corresponds to TRBD1 (6 bases). Germline V gene lookup returns CDR1 DFQATT and CDR2 SNEGSKA (reference sequence). V shed 6 bases and J shed 1 base, with 24 bases lying between them. The CDR3 loop spans 17 amino acids. The CDR3, as DNA: TGCAGTGCCCCACACCTCCAGGACAGCCCTCCCCAAGAGACCCAGTACTTC. It encodes CSAPHLQDSPPQETQYF.

DNA for the CDR3: TGCGCCAGCAGCTTGGGGACAGAACAAGAGACCCGGTACTTC. Encoded protein: CASSLGTEQETRYF. The rearrangement links TRBV5-1 to TRBJ2-7, with D possibly being TRBD1 (6 bases). Germline V lookup: CDR1 SGHRS, CDR2 YFSETQ. V was pared by 0 bases and J by 12 bases, with 19 bases between. The CDR3 is made up of 14 amino acids.

The chain joins TRBV7-2 to TRBJ2-5; D perhaps matches TRBD1 (5 bases). Germline V gives CDR1 SGHTA, CDR2 FQGNSA. The CDR3 is made up of 15 amino acids. V was cut by 2 bases and J by 2 bases, with 12 bases left in between. Written as DNA, the CDR3 is TGTGCCAGCAGCTTAACTCGACAGCCTCAAGAGACCCAGTACTTC. It translates to CASSLTRQPQETQYF.

The chain is built from TRBV5-1 and TRBJ2-1; 9 bases line up with TRBD2. Germline loops: CDR1 SGHRS, CDR2 YFSETQ. Trimming removed 0 bases from V and 5 bases from J; junction bases left unmatched: 9. The CDR3 sequence is 17 residues long. The CDR3 DNA sequence: TGCGCCAGCAGCTTGGAAGCCCTAGCGGGGAAAAACAATGAGCAGTTCTTC. It codes for CASSLEALAGKNNEQFF.

This chain connects TRBV14 to TRBJ2-1, with 7 bases matching TRBD1. Germline V CDR1 and CDR2: SGHDN, FVKESK. The length of the CDR3 is 15 residues. Trimming cost V 2 bases and J 5 bases; bases outside gene matches: 6. CDR3 DNA sequence: TGTGCCAGCAGCCAACCCGGGGACAGAAACAATGAGCAGTTCTTC. Its protein product is CASSQPGDRNNEQFF.

CDR3 loop: CASRRGWRGGRDEQFF. In DNA, the CDR3 is TGTGCCAGCAGACGAGGATGGCGGGGGGGGCGGGATGAGCAGTTCTTC. This sequence joins TRBV6-5 and TRBJ2-1; 9 bases map to TRBD2. Germline values: CDR1 MNHEY, CDR2 SVGAGI. The CDR3 extends over 16 amino acids. With 6 bases clipped from V and 8 bases from J, the junction kept 14 bases outside the gene matches.

J is TRBJ2-1 and V is TRBV6-6; the match to TRBD2 covers 9 bases. The CDR3 is 15 amino acids. V trimming: 2 bases; J trimming: 4 bases; junction bases outside the gene matches: 3. Germline CDR1 and CDR2: MNHNY and SVGAGI (reference sequence). The CDR3 bases are TGTGCCAGCAGTTACCCTAGCGGGGTATACAATGAGCAGTTCTTC. Protein product: CASSYPSGVYNEQFF.

The table lists this clonotype with a few counts. The junction departs from the called germline gene at one end, perhaps through a read error. The chain links TRBV4-1 to TRBJ2-1, with D maybe TRBD2 (5 bases). CDR1 is MGHRA, CDR2 YSYEKL, per germline. The CDR3 consists of 17 residues. CDR3 sequence reads: CASSQELAASSYNEQFF. The DNA for the CDR3 is TGCGCCAGCAGCCAAGAATTGGCGGCTAGCTCCTACAACGAGCAGTTCTTC.

V gene TRBV6-6 combines with J gene TRBJ1-6; D not certain. The V and J ends lost 3 bases and 10 bases respectively, with 13 bases between them. The CDR3 is 14 residues long. Per the germline V gene, CDR1 is MNHNY and CDR2 is SVGAGI (reference sequence). CDR3 region: CASSYDWEYSPLHF. In DNA, the CDR3 is TGTGCCAGCAGTTATGATTGGGAGTACTCACCCCTCCACTTT.

The gene calls are TRBV4-1 and TRBJ1-2; TRBD1 matches at 8 bases. CDR1 and CDR2 (germline): MGHRA, YSYEKL. There are 15 residues in the CDR3. Trimming cost V 0 bases and J 3 bases; bases outside gene matches: 3. CDR3 protein: CASSQEGTGHYGYTF. Written as DNA, the CDR3 is TGCGCCAGCAGCCAAGAAGGGACAGGTCACTATGGCTACACCTTC.